These 4 T cell receptor beta chains came from one sample sequenced in a study of cytomegalovirus exposure and HLA in healthy donors. The PCR was carried out with 60 Vbeta primers and 13 Jbeta primers. Measured with immunoSEQ multiplex PCR; TCRdb has only the in-frame clones, and not every one. The table lists 100,000 to 150,000 clones, approximately 82% of them singletons, with roughly 20% in the top ten. The source material was PBMCs. The receptors were sampled from a young man in good health and CMV-seropositive.

This clone turned up a few times. The CDR3, as DNA: TGTGCCAGCAGCCCCAGTGCAACTAATGAAAAACTGTTTTTT. This encodes CASSPSATNEKLFF. The chain combines TRBV6-5 with TRBJ1-4; D is undetermined. In germline, CDR1 is MNHEY, CDR2 SVGAGI. The CDR3 loop spans 14 amino acids. V lost 6 bases to trimming and J lost 0 bases, with 8 bases between them.

The chain uses TRBV5-3 and TRBJ2-7, with TRBD1 matching over 8 bases. TRBV5-3 is assigned to the ORF class and has an uncertain function. With V trimmed by 2 bases and J by 0 bases, 1 base remained unmatched. This CDR3 comprises 14 residues. This CDR3 is CARSFTGGSYEQYF. DNA for the CDR3: TGTGCCAGAAGCTTCACAGGGGGCTCCTACGAGCAGTACTTC.

CDR3 in DNA: TGTGCCAGCAGCTGGGCGGGCGCAACTAATGAAAAACTGTTTTTT. Protein: CASSWAGATNEKLFF. The chain employs TRBV7-6 and TRBJ1-4; D uncertain. CDR3 size: 15 residues. The ends were cut back, 4 bases at V and 0 bases at J, with 9 bases in the middle. Per germline, CDR1 SGHVS and CDR2 FNYEAQ. Combining the CDR3 with reference TRBV7-6 and TRBJ1-4 gives the whole variable domain GAGVSQSPRYKVTKRGQDVALRCDPISGHVSLYWYRQALGQGPEFLTYFNYEAQQDKSGLPNDRFSAERPEGSISTLTIQRTEQRDSAMYRCASSWAGATNEKLFFGSGTQLSVL.

The V gene is TRBV7-8, the J gene TRBJ1-6; D may be TRBD1 (5 bases). The germline V and J ends were trimmed by 1 base and 4 bases, with 11 bases remaining between them. CDR3 length: 16 amino acids. Per germline, CDR1 SGHVS and CDR2 FQNEAQ. The CDR3 sequence is CASSLDYRGYNSPLHF. CDR3 in DNA: TGTGCCAGCAGCTTAGATTATAGGGGTTATAATTCACCCCTCCACTTT.